This entry describes one TCR beta chain. The antigen is unknown. The data are from a study of T-cell memory formation after mild COVID-19. Study-level points and caveats: CM and EM subsets held most contracting CD4+ clones; EMRA held CD8+ ones.

The germline gives CDR1 SGDLS, CDR2 YYNGEE. The CDR3 sequence is 17 residues long. V dropped 5 bases and J dropped 3 bases, with 20 bases sitting between them. TCR alpha and TCR beta cDNA libraries carrying sample barcodes and UMIs came from 5'RACE with constant-segment primers. TCRdb re-called the 5' RACE reads with MiXCR, one entry per CDR3 protein. The table shows some 600,000 distinct CDR3 sequences, with approximately 15% occurring only once. The rearrangement links TRBV9 to TRBJ2-2, with D tentatively TRBD2 (6 bases). The clonotype originates from an adult woman who had mild COVID-19 (a few samples of this study predate the infection). Cell type and time point are not known. Specimen: PBMCs or a T cell subset sorted from them (not recorded which). CDR3 bases: TGTGCCAGCAGAGTTGACAAGGGAGGTATTGACACCGGGGAGCTGTTTTTT. This encodes CASRVDKGGIDTGELFF. Complete variable domain (other parts from reference TRBV9 and TRBJ2-2): DSGVTQTPKHLITATGQRVTLRCSPRSGDLSVYWYQQSLDQGLQFLIQYYNGEERAKGNILERFSAQQFPDLHSELNLSSLELGDSALYFCASRVDKGGIDTGELFFGEGSRLTVL.